The entry that follows covers one T cell receptor beta chain sequence. Its specificity is unknown. TCRdb's copy holds only in-frame clones and misses some; the assay was immunoSEQ multiplex PCR. The sample has about 89,000 clones; about four fifths are singletons. The data belong to a study of cytomegalovirus exposure and HLA in healthy donors. About the research overall: It was reported in a later analysis that the same platform had been used for the roughly 130 validation repertoires as for the approximately 670 first-cohort repertoires.

The CDR3 contains 14 residues. V lost 3 bases to trimming and J lost 2 bases, with 11 bases between them. From germline, CDR1 is LNHDA and CDR2 SQIVND (reference sequence). Study-level results: Reports indicated that the classifier achieved high specificity and sensitivity in diagnosing cytomegalovirus status. The study found most TCR sequences rare, yet found some public TCRs in many donors. According to a subsequent analysis, TCR clusters identified in the first cohort showed a tendency to co-occur across the approximately 120 validation repertoires.

The chain employs TRBV19 and TRBJ2-7; possibly TRBD2 for D (5 bases). This sequence originates from a woman between 18 and 29 years old in good health and CMV-seropositive. The sequencing sample was made of PBMCs. CDR3 bases: TGTGCCAGTAGTATCGAAAGAGGGACCTACGAGCAGTACTTC. Its protein product is CASSIERGTYEQYF. The whole variable domain, remainder taken from reference TRBV19 and TRBJ2-7, is DGGITQSPKYLFRKEGQNVTLSCEQNLNHDAMYWYRQDPGQGLRLIYYSQIVNDFQKGDIAEGYSVSREKKESFPLTVTSAQKNPTAFYLCASSIERGTYEQYFGPGTRLTVT.